Presented here are 28 T cell receptor beta chains from one specimen sequenced in a study of shared clonotypes between healthy human individuals. Repertoires were generated with immunoSEQ multiplex PCR, while TCRdb's copy carries only in-frame clones and drops some. Among approximately 2.5 million clones listed, 80% to 95% were seen once. Sequenced: naive CD4+ T cells from PBMCs. Subset defined: CD45RA+ positively selected. These receptor sequences come from a man aged 18 to 29 in good health. Some clones in this sample may be carry-over from other donors' samples.

The CDR3 region has the DNA TGCAGCGTCCGGCGGACAGGCGGAAGGGCTGAGCAGTTCTTC. This gives the protein CSVRRTGGRAEQFF. The rearrangement joins TRBV29-1 to TRBJ2-1; 7 bases are shared with TRBD1. The CDR3 is 14 residues long. Looked up from germline, CDR1 is SQVTM and CDR2 is ANQGSEA. V dropped 6 bases and J dropped 9; count of bases not matched to a gene: 14.

Turning to this clone: The same CDR3 can be traced to other DNA sequences in this sample. The chain carries TRBV28 and TRBJ1-2; no reliable D call. Germline CDR1 MDHEN, CDR2 SYDVKM. Trimming took 6 bases from V and 2 from J, leaving 7 bases between them. CDR3 length: 12 residues. The CDR3 region has the DNA TGTGCCAGCAGCCTATTCAACTATGGCTACACCTTC. It yields the protein CASSLFNYGYTF.

The table lists this clone with a count of one. The DNA for the CDR3 is TGTGCCAGCAGACGAACCGGGACTTTTACCTACGAGCAGTACTTC. Its protein is CASRRTGTFTYEQYF. The J gene is TRBJ2-7, the V gene TRBV28; D may be TRBD2 (6 bases). The V end was cut by 6 bases, the J end by 2 bases, with 17 bases between. CDR1 and CDR2 from the germline V gene are MDHEN and SYDVKM. The CDR3 has 15 amino acids.

J is TRBJ1-1 and V is TRBV7-9; D remains unclear. Trimming took off 3 bases at V and 4 bases at J, with 9 bases between the two ends. CDR1 SEHNR and CDR2 FQNEAQ come from the germline V gene (reference sequence). The CDR3 loop spans 13 amino acids. The CDR3 sequence: CASSFRPGTEAFF. CDR3 sequence (DNA): TGTGCCAGCAGCTTCCGCCCAGGCACTGAAGCTTTCTTT. Combining the CDR3 with reference TRBV7-9 and TRBJ1-1 gives the whole variable domain DTGVSQNPRHKITKRGQNVTFRCDPISEHNRLYWYRQTLGQGPEFLTYFQNEAQLEKSRLLSDRFSAERPKGSFSTLEIQRTEQGDSAMYLCASSFRPGTEAFFGQGTRLTVV.

The chain carries TRBV11-2 and TRBJ2-1, with TRBD1 identical over 9 bases. The ends lost 1 base at V and 5 bases at J; junction bases unmatched: 6. The V gene's germline CDR1 is SGHAT and CDR2 FQNNGV. The CDR3 extends over 16 amino acids. CDR3 sequence: CASSLGVTGGNNEQFF. In nucleotides, the CDR3 is TGTGCCAGCAGCTTAGGGGTGACAGGGGGAAACAATGAGCAGTTCTTC.

The chain combines TRBV9 with TRBJ2-3, with D hard to call. V was cut by 1 base and J by 3 bases, with 6 bases left in between. The germline V gene has CDR1 SGDLS and CDR2 YYNGEE. The CDR3 runs 13 residues. The CDR3 sequence: CASSVFWTDTQYF. CDR3 nucleotide sequence: TGTGCCAGCAGCGTATTTTGGACAGATACGCAGTATTTT.

The J gene is TRBJ1-3, the V gene TRBV30; unclear D gene. Looked up from germline, CDR1 is GTSNPN and CDR2 is SVGIG (reference sequence). The V end lost 4 bases, the J end lost 4 bases, and 8 bases lay between the germline ends. The length of the CDR3 is 12 residues. Here the CDR3 reads CAWTQAGNTIYF. The CDR3 DNA is TGTGCCTGGACTCAAGCAGGAAACACCATATATTTT.

On this clone itself: The sample contains more than one DNA sequence encoding this CDR3. The genes are TRBV6-1 and TRBJ1-3; D is possibly TRBD1 (5 bases). The CDR3 runs to 15 residues. The V gene's germline CDR1 is MNHNS and CDR2 SASEGT. V lost 2 bases, J lost 4 bases, and 12 bases lay in between. This CDR3 reads CASSERGSSGNTIYF. CDR3 coding DNA: TGTGCCAGCAGTGAACGGGGGTCATCCGGAAACACCATATATTTT.

The V call is TRBV11-3, the J call TRBJ1-5; D remains ambiguous. This CDR3 is built from 16 residues. The ends were cut back, 8 bases at V and 3 bases at J, with 20 bases in the middle. Germline V lookup: CDR1 SGHNT, CDR2 YENEEA. The CDR3 coding sequence is TGTGCCAGCGGTTTGAAAGGGCAAAGTGACAATCAGCCCCAGCATTTT. Translation gives CASGLKGQSDNQPQHF.

This clone has more than one count but fewer than ten. The genes are TRBV28 and TRBJ1-5; the D is unclear. V lost 6 bases and J lost 2, with 14 bases in between. CDR1 and CDR2 (germline): MDHEN, SYDVKM. CDR3 length equals 15 residues. DNA of the CDR3: TGTGCCAGCAGCCCCGCCGGTTCGGGCAATCAGCCCCAGCATTTT. It codes for CASSPAGSGNQPQHF. The whole variable domain, remainder taken from reference TRBV28 and TRBJ1-5, is DVKVTQSSRYLVKRTGEKVFLECVQDMDHENMFWYRQDPGLGLRLIYFSYDVKMKEKGDIPEGYSVSREKKERFSLILESASTNQTSMYLCASSPAGSGNQPQHFGDGTRLSIL.

This chain uses TRBV30 with TRBJ1-1; a weak D match, TRBD1 (5 bases). Deletions cut 2 bases from V and 5 bases from J, with 12 bases between. This CDR3 has 13 amino acids. Per germline, CDR1 GTSNPN and CDR2 SVGIG (reference sequence). The DNA of the CDR3 is TGTGCCTGGAGTCCCGGGACCCAGACTGAAGCTTTCTTT. Translation: CAWSPGTQTEAFF.

J is TRBJ2-6 and V is TRBV9, with 8 bases matching TRBD1. CDR1 SGDLS and CDR2 YYNGEE come from the germline V gene. Germline trimming cut 4 bases from V and 0 bases from J; bases unmatched to any gene: 9. This CDR3 has 18 residues. The CDR3 sequence is CASSRGQGGYSGANVLTF. The DNA for the CDR3 is TGTGCCAGCAGCCGAGGACAGGGCGGATACTCTGGGGCCAACGTCCTGACTTTC.

The rearrangement links TRBV10-1 to TRBJ2-1; 7 bases agree with TRBD2. The trim removed 0 bases at V and 2 bases at J, leaving 4 bases unmatched. Germline values: CDR1 WNHNN, CDR2 SYGVQD (reference sequence). This CDR3 is 16 amino acids long. The CDR3 DNA reads as TGCGCCAGCAGTGAGTCTCTAGCGGCCACCTACAATGAGCAGTTCTTC. Translated, it gives CASSESLAATYNEQFF.

The chain employs TRBV4-2 and TRBJ2-7; possibly TRBD2 for D (5 bases). This CDR3 is built from 15 residues. Germline CDR1 and CDR2: LGHNA and YNFKEQ. V lost 5 bases, J lost 0 bases, and 14 bases lay in between. The CDR3 region is CASSSRGSTSYEQYF. The CDR3, as DNA: TGTGCCAGCAGCTCCCGGGGTAGCACCTCCTACGAGCAGTACTTC.

The chain is built from TRBV5-1 and TRBJ1-1, with D possibly TRBD1 on 5 matching bases. Germline values: CDR1 SGHRS, CDR2 YFSETQ. V lost 0 bases, J lost 3 bases, and 12 bases lay in between. The CDR3 consists of 15 residues. For the CDR3, the DNA is TGCGCCAGCAGCTTGGTGGTGGGGCAGCACACTGAAGCTTTCTTT. This gives the protein CASSLVVGQHTEAFF.

Turning to this clone: Other DNA sequences within the sample encode an identical CDR3. This chain links TRBV4-1 with TRBJ1-2; TRBD1 might be the D (6 bases). The CDR3 covers 14 residues. The V gene lost 3 bases and the J gene lost 1 base, with 9 bases spanning the gap. CDR1 MGHRA and CDR2 YSYEKL come from the germline V gene. The CDR3 spells CASSQGAVNYGYTF. CDR3 bases: TGCGCCAGCAGCCAGGGGGCGGTTAACTATGGCTACACCTTC.

The chain joins TRBV29-1 to TRBJ1-1; D is possibly TRBD1 (6 bases). With 5 bases removed from V and 4 bases from J, the gap between germline ends came to 14 bases. Germline assignment: CDR1 SQVTM and CDR2 ANQGSEA. The CDR3 extends over 13 amino acids. As DNA, the CDR3 is TGCAGCGTTCTTGGGGGCAGGGTCACTGAAGCTTTCTTT. Amino acids: CSVLGGRVTEAFF.

This clone was seen only a few times. The rearrangement links TRBV30 to TRBJ1-1; no clear D gene. Looked up from germline, CDR1 is GTSNPN and CDR2 is SVGIG (reference sequence). The V and J ends lost 3 bases and 6 bases respectively, with 8 bases between them. This CDR3 comprises 11 residues. In nucleotides, the CDR3 is TGTGCCTGGAGACGCCGGTCTGAAGCTTTCTTT. Its translation: CAWRRRSEAFF. The whole variable domain, filled in from reference TRBV30 and TRBJ1-1, reads SQTIHQWPATLVQPVGSPLSLECTVEGTSNPNLYWYRQAAGRGLQLLFYSVGIGQISSEVPQNLSASRPQDRQFILSSKKLLLSDSGFYLCAWRRRSEAFFGQGTRLTVV.

The chain links TRBV7-6 to TRBJ2-1; 7 bases line up with TRBD2. Germline trimming cut 5 bases from V and 2 bases from J; bases unmatched to any gene: 9. Germline-derived CDR1 and CDR2 are SGHVS and FNYEAQ. The CDR3 extends over 16 amino acids. DNA for the CDR3: TGTGCCAGCAGCCCTAATCAGCGGGACCCCTACAATGAGCAGTTCTTC. Protein product: CASSPNQRDPYNEQFF.

This chain joins TRBV29-1 and TRBJ2-1; 9 nucleotides match TRBD1. Germline loops: CDR1 SQVTM, CDR2 ANQGSEA. This CDR3 has 14 amino acids. V shed 0 bases, J shed 9 bases, and the junction held 6 bases outside the gene matches. The CDR3 bases are TGCAGCGTTGAAGATCCTGGGGACAGGGCTGAGCAGTTCTTC. Its translation is CSVEDPGDRAEQFF.

The CDR3 bases are TGTGCCAGCAGTTACTTCGCAGGGGTCGCCTACAATGAGCAGTTCTTC. It yields the protein CASSYFAGVAYNEQFF. The rearrangement links TRBV6-5 to TRBJ2-1; tentatively, D is TRBD1 (6 bases). From germline, CDR1 is MNHEY and CDR2 SVGAGI. This CDR3 comprises 16 residues. The germline V and J ends were trimmed by 1 base and 2 bases, with 12 bases remaining between them.

This clone was detected once. The chain carries TRBV12-1 and TRBJ2-1; the table assigns TRBD1, which was not confirmed against the DNA. TRBV12-1 is reported as a pseudogene. This CDR3 has 12 residues. Written as DNA, the CDR3 is TGTGCCAGCAGCTTTGTGAACAGGTTACAGTTCTTC. It yields the protein CASSFVNRLQFF.

This clone was seen a single time. The J gene is TRBJ2-7, the V gene TRBV11-2; TRBD2 matches 7 bases. The CDR3 runs 15 residues. From germline, CDR1 is SGHAT and CDR2 FQNNGV. V shed 1 base and J 4 bases; nucleotides not matched to a gene: 7. The CDR3 is CASSLGLGREYEQYF. DNA for the CDR3: TGTGCCAGCAGCTTAGGCCTGGGGAGGGAGTACGAGCAGTACTTC.

V gene TRBV18 combines with J gene TRBJ2-5; no definite D call. This CDR3 is built from 16 residues. V shed 3 bases and J shed 2 bases, with 16 bases lying between them. Germline values: CDR1 KGHSH, CDR2 LQKENI. DNA of the CDR3: TGTGCCAGCTCACCCCAGGCCGGAGCGAGACAAGAGACCCAGTACTTC. It is translated as CASSPQAGARQETQYF.

This chain connects TRBV19 to TRBJ2-4, with D unresolved. The ends were cut back, 0 bases at V and 0 bases at J, with 9 bases in the middle. The CDR3 totals 16 residues. CDR1 is LNHDA, CDR2 SQIVND, per germline (reference sequence). CDR3 coding DNA: TGTGCCAGTAGTATAGATCTGACGATAGCCAAAAACATTCAGTACTTC. It codes for CASSIDLTIAKNIQYF.

This clone was seen just once. The chain combines TRBV7-3 with TRBJ2-5, with D possibly being TRBD2 (5 bases). CDR1 SGHTA and CDR2 FQGTGA come from the germline V gene. The V gene lost 5 bases and the J gene lost 2 bases, with 15 bases spanning the gap. The CDR3 length is 15 residues. In DNA form, the CDR3 reads TGTGCCAGCAGCCGGACGGCGGGCCCTCAAGAGACCCAGTACTTC. Protein: CASSRTAGPQETQYF.

This chain connects TRBV18 to TRBJ2-2; 9 nucleotides align to TRBD2. The CDR3 has 16 amino acids. Trimming cost V 6 bases and J 8 bases; bases outside gene matches: 13. Germline lookup yields CDR1 KGHSH and CDR2 LQKENI. The CDR3 here is CASSRSSGRSAGELFF. CDR3 coding DNA: TGTGCCAGCTCGAGGTCGAGCGGGAGGAGTGCTGGGGAGCTGTTTTTT.

Points on this clone: Other DNA sequences from this sample encode an identical CDR3 as well. The chain is built from TRBV7-2 and TRBJ2-5; D is undetermined. Germline loops: CDR1 SGHTA, CDR2 FQGNSA. CDR3 size: 14 residues. V lost 5 bases and J lost 1, with 11 bases in between. In DNA, the CDR3 is TGTGCCAGCAGCCCCGGACGGAGCCAAGAGACCCAGTACTTC. Its translation: CASSPGRSQETQYF.